A single sample gave rise to the 7 T cell receptor beta chains below, sequenced in a study of T cell responses to AZD1222 COVID-19 vaccine. Clones were sequenced by immunoSEQ multiplex PCR, and TCRdb holds only the in-frame ones, with some missing. The table has tens of thousands of clones, around 86% seen once; the top ten hold approximately 25%. The source was peripheral blood, collected on day 0 of AZD1222 vaccination. The receptors stem from an adult in good health.

The count of this clone is one. Other DNA sequences of this sample code for an identical CDR3. The rearrangement joins TRBV18 to TRBJ2-1; TRBD1 matches at 11 bases. V lost 5 bases and J lost 4; bases outside the gene matches: 7. There are 16 residues in the CDR3. Germline V gives CDR1 KGHSH, CDR2 LQKENI. CDR3 loop: CASSSTGTGGYNEQFF. As DNA, the CDR3 is TGTGCCAGCTCATCAACCGGGACAGGGGGGTACAATGAGCAGTTCTTC. Full variable domain (rest looked up from reference TRBV18 and TRBJ2-1): NAGVMQNPRHLVRRRGQEARLRCSPMKGHSHVYWYRQLPEEGLKFMVYLQKENIIDESGMPKERFSAEFPKEGPSILRIQQVVRGDSAAYFCASSSTGTGGYNEQFFGPGTRLTVL.

Only a few counts were recorded for this clone. V is TRBV5-1 and J is TRBJ2-5; D perhaps matches TRBD2 (6 bases). V was clipped by 4 bases and J by 0 bases, with 13 bases between them. The CDR3 has 15 amino acids. Per the germline V gene, CDR1 is SGHRS and CDR2 is YFSETQ. CDR3 sequence: CASSPHGGNQETQYF. Here the CDR3 DNA reads TGCGCCAGCAGCCCCCATGGGGGGAACCAAGAGACCCAGTACTTC.

This clone came up once. The CDR3 DNA reads as TGTGCCTGGAGTGTACAGGTGTTGTCCGGGGAGCTGTTTTTT. This codes for CAWSVQVLSGELFF. The chain uses TRBV30 and TRBJ2-2, with TRBD1 as a possible D gene (5 bases). This CDR3 spans 14 amino acids. Germline values: CDR1 GTSNPN, CDR2 SVGIG (reference sequence). Trimming took off 0 bases at V and 6 bases at J, with 11 bases between the two ends.

This clone was seen just once. The gene calls are TRBV7-3 and TRBJ2-7; 10 positions match TRBD2. Germline CDR1 reads SGHTA; CDR2 reads FQGTGA. The V gene end was trimmed by 1 base and the J gene end by 4 bases; junction bases not matched to a gene: 4. This CDR3 is built from 15 residues. This CDR3 reads CASSLIPSGSYEQYF. CDR3 nucleotides: TGTGCCAGCAGCTTAATCCCTAGCGGGAGTTACGAGCAGTACTTC.

The V and J genes are TRBV10-1 and TRBJ1-2; D possibly corresponds to TRBD1 (5 bases). The CDR3 sequence is 13 residues long. Germline CDR1 and CDR2: WNHNN and SYGVQD (reference sequence). V gave up 5 bases and J gave up 1 base, with 8 bases separating them. CDR3 region: CASSHDSNYGYTF. CDR3 bases: TGCGCCAGCAGTCACGACAGTAACTATGGCTACACCTTC.

This rearrangement joins TRBV19 to TRBJ2-3; a weak D match, TRBD2 (7 bases). The V gene lost 7 bases and the J gene lost 0 bases, with 14 bases spanning the gap. The CDR3 contains 15 residues. Looked up from germline, CDR1 is LNHDA and CDR2 is SQIVND (reference sequence). As DNA, the CDR3 is TGTGCCAGTATGCCGGGGGGCCGAAGCACAGATACGCAGTATTTT. As protein: CASMPGGRSTDTQYF.

This chain connects TRBV12-3 or TRBV12-4 to TRBJ2-2; D possibly uses TRBD1 or TRBD2 (5 bases each). This CDR3 has 13 residues. V was cut by 3 bases and J by 4 bases, with 6 bases left in between. The CDR3, as DNA: TGTGCCAGCAGTTTGAGGGGCACCGGGGAGCTGTTTTTT. Translation gives CASSLRGTGELFF.